This paragraph covers one TCR beta chain sequence. Its antigen is currently unknown. The donors (healthy individuals) were bone marrow donors. V lost 2 bases to trimming and J lost 2 bases, with 13 bases between them. The CDR3 extends over 15 amino acids. Germline V gives CDR1 SEHNR, CDR2 FQNEAQ (reference sequence). Primers included in the PCR were 60 Vbeta and 13 Jbeta primers. Only in-frame clones appear in the TCRdb table, and some are missing; sequencing was by immunoSEQ multiplex PCR. Here the sample spans hundreds of thousands of clones, over 65% being singletons. The record originates from a study of cytomegalovirus exposure and HLA in healthy donors. General study findings and limits: Associated with cytomegalovirus, according to the listing, were 150 to 200 TCR beta chains. Later analysis indicated greater clonal expansion among HLA-associated TCR beta chains than among equally common other chains.

The source material was PBMCs. The TCR originated in a man between 18 and 29 years old in good health and CMV-seronegative. This chain connects TRBV7-9 to TRBJ2-7; tentatively, D is TRBD1 (5 bases). The CDR3 DNA reads TGTGCCAGCAGCTTACTCGTTAGCAGGGCCTACGAGCAGTACTTC. The encoded protein is CASSLLVSRAYEQYF.